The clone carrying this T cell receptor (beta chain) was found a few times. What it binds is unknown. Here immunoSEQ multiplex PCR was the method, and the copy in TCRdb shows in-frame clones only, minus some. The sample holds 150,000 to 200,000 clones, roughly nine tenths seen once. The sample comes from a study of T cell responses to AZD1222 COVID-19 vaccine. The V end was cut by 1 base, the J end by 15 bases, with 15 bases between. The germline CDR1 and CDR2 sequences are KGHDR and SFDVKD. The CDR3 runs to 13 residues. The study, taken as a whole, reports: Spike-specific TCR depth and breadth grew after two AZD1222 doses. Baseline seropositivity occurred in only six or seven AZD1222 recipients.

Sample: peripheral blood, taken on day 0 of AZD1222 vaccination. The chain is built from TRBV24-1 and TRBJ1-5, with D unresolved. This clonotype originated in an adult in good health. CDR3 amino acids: CATSDFGSHLRHF. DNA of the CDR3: TGTGCCACCAGTGATTTTGGGAGTCACCTACGGCATTTT.